The entry below gives a single T cell receptor (beta chain) sequence along with its context. Which antigen it targets is not known. No base-level quality is on record; no much larger clone is a single base apart. For every bulk PBMC sample, a fixed 350 ng of DNA was loaded. TCR beta CDR3 sequences were amplified from genomic DNA using the immunoSEQ TCRb Assay kit according to manufacturer instructions. The KAPA Library Quantification Kit for Illumina platforms was used to quantify pooled libraries by qPCR. Pooled libraries were clustered at about 0.6-1.2 pM and sequenced on an Illumina NextSeq 500. The paper's processing steps were these. TCR data were analyzed using immunoSEQ ANALYZER and the R LymphoSeq package. A rearrangement efficiency score was calculated as productive divided by the sum of productive and non-productive CDR3 sequences. Clonality was measured with the Gini coefficient and diversity with the Renyi index at alpha=1, and both measures were compared pairwise between timepoints within each patient. Clonal relatedness, based on an edit distance of 3, and repertoire similarity, based on the Bhattacharyya coefficient, were both computed in LymphoSeq. To classify response, a linear discriminant analysis based on week-3 changes in clonality and diversity was built with the R MASS and caret packages. Not all clones reach the TCRdb copy of this immuneACCESS table, which keeps in-frame sequences only. Checked studies attribute under half of the gap to unresolved V genes and leave the rest unexplained. Clone size and V and J calls were adopted from that table, with D and trimming inferred from the DNA. The sample table shows roughly 30,000 clones, and 65% to 85% are seen once. 9% to 12% of the sample rests with the top ten.

The data were taken from a study of blood T cell dynamics during melanoma immunotherapy (dated by TCRdb to about 2020). The study in broad terms: Patients had metastatic melanoma and received first-line pembrolizumab or nivolumab plus ipilimumab as standard of care in the United Kingdom. To find early correlates of response, the study profiled the peripheral T cell receptor repertoires of patients with metastatic melanoma both before and after one cycle of checkpoint inhibitor therapy. The training cohort consisted of consecutive patients, while an additional independent group of patients from the same centre was pooled to form an external validation set.

The V end loses 2 bases and the J end loses 8 bases, and a stretch of 3 bases separates them. The CDR3 sequence holds 11 residues, the cysteine and phenylalanine included. Only the CDR3 portion is preserved as DNA: 33 bases, with reading frame beginning at the first base. For CDR1 and CDR2, the germline V gene lists MDHEN and SYDVKM. Points the paper makes about the study in general: The relatively small sample size was acknowledged as a potential limitation on generalization of the results. The study was unable to establish whether the T cell clones driving the repertoire changes were melanoma-specific or instead reflected general immune activation. A bifurcated reorganization of the PBMC repertoire at W3, with increased clonality or increased diversity, was observed in patients who later achieved disease control, unlike in progressors.

The label giving this sample's time point can be read as: week 3, after first cycle of checkpoint inhibitor. Blood samples were taken before treatment (T0) and at week 3 (W3), following the first cycle of checkpoint blockade. Except for a couple of patients with rapid clinical progression, response was assessed 12 weeks after the first infusion by RECIST 1.1; disease control meant complete response, partial response or stable disease. Patients were not eligible if they had prior systemic cancer treatment, concomitant immunosuppressant therapy or synchronous other active malignancies. Both bulk PBMC and plasma cell-free DNA were sequenced for TCR beta so that circulating cells and T cell turnover could be tracked. PBMC were isolated from blood with Lymphoprep and SepMate tubes, followed by red cell lysis. DNA from PBMC and sorted T cell subsets was extracted with QIAamp DNA Blood Mini kits.

The sequence derives from a human donor with melanoma. The chain joins TRBV28 to TRBJ1-4; the D segment cannot be called with confidence. The source was blood, collected from a patient treated with checkpoint blockade. The DNA sequence follows: TGTGCCAGCAGTTTAATGGAAAAACTGTTTTTT. Its protein is CASSLMEKLFF. The entire variable domain, with the stretches around the CDR3 drawn from the reference TRBV28 and TRBJ1-4 proteins, is DVKVTQSSRYLVKRTGEKVFLECVQDMDHENMFWYRQDPGLGLRLIYFSYDVKMKEKGDIPEGYSVSREKKERFSLILESASTNQTSMYLCASSLMEKLFFGSGTQLSVL.